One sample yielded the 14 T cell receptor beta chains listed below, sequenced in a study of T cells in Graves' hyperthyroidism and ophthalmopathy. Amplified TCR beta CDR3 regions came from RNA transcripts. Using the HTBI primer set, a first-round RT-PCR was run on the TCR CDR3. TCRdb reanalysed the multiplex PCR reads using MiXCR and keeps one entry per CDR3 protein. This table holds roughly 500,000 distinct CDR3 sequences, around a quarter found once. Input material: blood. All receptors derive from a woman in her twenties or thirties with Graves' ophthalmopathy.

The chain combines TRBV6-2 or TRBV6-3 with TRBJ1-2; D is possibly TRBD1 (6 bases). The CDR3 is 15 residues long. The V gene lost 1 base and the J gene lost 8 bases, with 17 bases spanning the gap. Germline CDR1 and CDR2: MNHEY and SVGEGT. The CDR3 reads CASSYWATSRGGYTF. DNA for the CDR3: TGTGCCAGCAGTTACTGGGCGACAAGCAGGGGCGGCTACACCTTC.

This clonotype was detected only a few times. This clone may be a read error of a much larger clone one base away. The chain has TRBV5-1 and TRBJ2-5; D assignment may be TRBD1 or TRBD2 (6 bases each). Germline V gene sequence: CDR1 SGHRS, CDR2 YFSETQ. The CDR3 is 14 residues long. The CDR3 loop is CASSSVPGAETKYF. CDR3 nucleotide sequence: TGCGCCAGCAGCTCAGTACCGGGGGCAGAGACCAAGTACTTC.

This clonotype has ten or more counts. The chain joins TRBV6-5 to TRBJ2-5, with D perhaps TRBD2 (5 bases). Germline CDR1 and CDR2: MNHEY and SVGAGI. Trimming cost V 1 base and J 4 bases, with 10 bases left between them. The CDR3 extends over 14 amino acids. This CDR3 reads CASSYWPRGETQYF. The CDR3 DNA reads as TGTGCCAGCAGTTACTGGCCCCGGGGAGAGACCCAGTACTTC.

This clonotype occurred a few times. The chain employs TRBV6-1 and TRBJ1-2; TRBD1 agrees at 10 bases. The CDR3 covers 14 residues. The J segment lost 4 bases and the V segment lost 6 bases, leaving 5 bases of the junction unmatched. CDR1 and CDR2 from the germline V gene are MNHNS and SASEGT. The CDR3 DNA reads TGTGCCAGCAGATCGGGACAGGGGCCCTATGGCTACACCTTC. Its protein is CASRSGQGPYGYTF.

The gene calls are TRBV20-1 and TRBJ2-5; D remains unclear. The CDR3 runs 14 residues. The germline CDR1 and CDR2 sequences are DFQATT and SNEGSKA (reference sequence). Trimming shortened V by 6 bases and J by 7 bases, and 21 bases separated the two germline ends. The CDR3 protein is CSASSPASVPTQYF. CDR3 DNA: TGCAGTGCCAGCAGCCCAGCCTCCGTTCCGACCCAGTACTTC.

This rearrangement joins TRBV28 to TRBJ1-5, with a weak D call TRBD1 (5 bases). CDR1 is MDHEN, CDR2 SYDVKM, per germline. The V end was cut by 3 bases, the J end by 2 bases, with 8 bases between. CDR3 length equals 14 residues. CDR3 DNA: TGTGCCAGCAGTTTGGTGACAGGCAATCAGCCCCAGCATTTT. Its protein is CASSLVTGNQPQHF.

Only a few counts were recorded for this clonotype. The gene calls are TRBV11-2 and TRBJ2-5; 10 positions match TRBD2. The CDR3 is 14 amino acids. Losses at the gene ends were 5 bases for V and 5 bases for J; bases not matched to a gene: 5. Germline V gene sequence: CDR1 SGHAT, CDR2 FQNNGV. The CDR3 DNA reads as TGTGCCAGCAGCCTTAGCGGGGGGCTTGAGACCCAGTACTTC. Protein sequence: CASSLSGGLETQYF.

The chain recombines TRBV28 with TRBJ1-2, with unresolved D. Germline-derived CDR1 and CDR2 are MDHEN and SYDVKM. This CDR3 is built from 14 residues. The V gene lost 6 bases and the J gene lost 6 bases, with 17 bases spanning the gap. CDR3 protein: CASRQILDFDGYTF. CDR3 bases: TGTGCCAGCAGACAAATTCTCGATTTTGATGGCTACACCTTC.

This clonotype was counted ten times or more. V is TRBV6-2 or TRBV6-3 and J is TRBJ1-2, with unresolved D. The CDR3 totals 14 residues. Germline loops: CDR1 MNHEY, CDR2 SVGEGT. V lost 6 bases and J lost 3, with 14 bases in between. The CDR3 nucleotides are TGTGCCAGCAGCCACCCGACGGATTACTATGGCTACACCTTC. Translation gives CASSHPTDYYGYTF.

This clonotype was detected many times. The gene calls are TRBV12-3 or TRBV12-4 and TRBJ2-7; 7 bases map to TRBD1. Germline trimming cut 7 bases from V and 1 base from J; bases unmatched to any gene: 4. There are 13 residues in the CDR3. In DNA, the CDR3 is TGTGCCAGCACCTCAGGGGGTTCCTACGAGCAGTACTTC. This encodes CASTSGGSYEQYF.

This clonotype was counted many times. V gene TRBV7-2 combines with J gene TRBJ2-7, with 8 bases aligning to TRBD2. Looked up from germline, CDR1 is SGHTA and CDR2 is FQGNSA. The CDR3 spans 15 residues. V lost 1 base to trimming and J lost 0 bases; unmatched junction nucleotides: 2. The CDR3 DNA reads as TGTGCCAGCAGCTTAGTTGCGGGAGGCTCCTACGAGCAGTACTTC. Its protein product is CASSLVAGGSYEQYF.

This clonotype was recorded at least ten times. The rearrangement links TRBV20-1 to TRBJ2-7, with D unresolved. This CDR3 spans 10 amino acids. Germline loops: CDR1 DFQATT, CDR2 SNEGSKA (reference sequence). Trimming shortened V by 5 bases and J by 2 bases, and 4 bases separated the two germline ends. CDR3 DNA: TGCAGTGCTTACACCTACGAGCAGTACTTC. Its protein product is CSAYTYEQYF.

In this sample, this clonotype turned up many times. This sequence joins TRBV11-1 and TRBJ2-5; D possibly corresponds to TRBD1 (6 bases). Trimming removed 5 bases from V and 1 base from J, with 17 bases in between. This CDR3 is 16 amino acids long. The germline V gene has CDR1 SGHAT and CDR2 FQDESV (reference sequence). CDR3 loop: CASSPRSWTAQETQYF. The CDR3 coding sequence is TGTGCCAGCAGCCCACGCTCCTGGACAGCCCAAGAGACCCAGTACTTC. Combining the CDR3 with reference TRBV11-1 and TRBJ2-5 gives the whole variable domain EAEVAQSPRYKITEKSQAVAFWCDPISGHATLYWYRQILGQGPELLVQFQDESVVDDSQLPKDRFSAERLKGVDSTLKIQPAELGDSAMYLCASSPRSWTAQETQYFGPGTRLLVL.

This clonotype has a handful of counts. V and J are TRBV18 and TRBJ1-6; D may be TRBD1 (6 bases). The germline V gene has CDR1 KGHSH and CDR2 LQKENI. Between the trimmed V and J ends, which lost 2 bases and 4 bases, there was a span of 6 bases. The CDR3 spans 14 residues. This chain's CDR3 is CASSPGQYNSPLHF. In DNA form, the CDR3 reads TGTGCCAGCTCACCAGGACAGTATAATTCACCCCTCCACTTT.